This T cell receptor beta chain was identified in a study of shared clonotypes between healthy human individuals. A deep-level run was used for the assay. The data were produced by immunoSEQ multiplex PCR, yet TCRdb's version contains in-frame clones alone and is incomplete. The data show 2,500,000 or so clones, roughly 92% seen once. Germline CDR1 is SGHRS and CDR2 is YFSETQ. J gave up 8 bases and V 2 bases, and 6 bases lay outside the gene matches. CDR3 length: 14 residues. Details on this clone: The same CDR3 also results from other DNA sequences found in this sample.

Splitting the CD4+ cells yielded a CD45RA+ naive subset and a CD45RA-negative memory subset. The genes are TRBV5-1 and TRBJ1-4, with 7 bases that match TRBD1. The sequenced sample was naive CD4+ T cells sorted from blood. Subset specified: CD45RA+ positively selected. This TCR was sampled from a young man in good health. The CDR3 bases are TGCGCCAGCAGCTTAGAGGGGGCAAACGAAAAACTGTTTTTT. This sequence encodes CASSLEGANEKLFF. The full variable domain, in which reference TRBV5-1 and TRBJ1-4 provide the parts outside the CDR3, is KAGVTQTPRYLIKTRGQQVTLSCSPISGHRSVSWYQQTPGQGLQFLFEYFSETQRNKGNFPGRFSGRQFSNSRSEMNVSTLELGDSALYLCASSLEGANEKLFFGSGTQLSVL.